These 28 T cell receptor beta chains share one sample of origin, sequenced in a study of T-cell reconstitution after alpha-beta-depleted transplantation in children. During its preparation, the TCRbeta library received unique molecular identifiers. Via MiXCR, TCRdb re-called the PCR reads, giving one row per CDR3 protein. The sample shows roughly 400,000 distinct CDR3 sequences, roughly two fifths of them seen only once. The specimen was PBMCs, collected before TCRalphabeta/CD19-depleted stem cell transplant. The receptor set was obtained from a girl aged 2-10 years with aplastic anemia, due to receive a stem cell transplant.

CDR3 bases: TGTGCCAGCAGCCTCAAGGTCCTCGGGTCGGATACGCAGTATTTT. Amino acids: CASSLKVLGSDTQYF. The chain couples TRBV3-1 to TRBJ2-3; D unclear. The CDR3 sequence is 15 residues long. V was shortened by 4 bases and J by 6 bases, with 17 bases between the two germline ends. CDR1 is LGHDT and CDR2 is YNNKEL in the germline V gene (reference sequence).

There are many counts of this clonotype. In DNA form, the CDR3 reads TGCGCCAGCAGCCAGGGATGGTCGGAGTCGCGCGAGCAGTACTTC. Its protein product is CASSQGWSESREQYF. The chain joins TRBV4-1 to TRBJ2-7; no definite D call. CDR3 length: 15 amino acids. Germline V gives CDR1 MGHRA, CDR2 YSYEKL. The V end lost 3 bases, the J end lost 6 bases, and 18 bases lay between the germline ends.

V usage is TRBV3-1 and J usage is TRBJ1-2; maybe TRBD1 (5 bases). V was clipped by 0 bases and J by 7 bases, with 18 bases between them. This CDR3 has 16 residues. CDR1 is LGHDT and CDR2 is YNNKEL in the germline V gene (reference sequence). CDR3 sequence: CASSQDSGTALSGYTF. CDR3 in DNA: TGTGCCAGCAGCCAAGATTCGGGGACGGCTCTCTCTGGCTACACCTTC.

There are a few counts of this clonotype. The J gene is TRBJ2-2, the V gene TRBV9, with 7 bases lining up with TRBD2. V gave up 3 bases and J gave up 2 bases; unmatched junction bases: 7. From germline, CDR1 is SGDLS and CDR2 YYNGEE. CDR3 length: 16 residues. The CDR3 DNA reads as TGTGCCAGCAGCGCGGGAGGCGGAACCAACACCGGGGAGCTGTTTTTT. This encodes CASSAGGGTNTGELFF.

The chain uses TRBV6-2 or TRBV6-3 and TRBJ2-1; TRBD2 agrees at 10 bases. This CDR3 has 15 amino acids. The junction had 11 bases not matched to a gene; V was cut back by 5 bases and J by 10 bases. From germline, CDR1 is MNHEY and CDR2 SVGEGT. The CDR3 nucleotides read TGTGCCAGCAGTACCCCGCAGGGACTAGCGTGGGAGCAGTTCTTC. Translated: CASSTPQGLAWEQFF.

DNA of the CDR3: TGTGCCATCAGTGATTCTCAGGGGTGGGAGACCCAGTACTTC. This translates into CAISDSQGWETQYF. The V call is TRBV10-3, the J call TRBJ2-5, with D tentatively TRBD1 (6 bases). Per germline, CDR1 ENHRY and CDR2 SYGVKD. V was shortened by 3 bases and J by 5 bases, with 13 bases between the two germline ends. The CDR3 runs 14 residues.

The chain employs TRBV21-1 and TRBJ2-7; the table's D call of TRBD1 was not tested on the DNA. TRBV21-1 is a pseudogene. The CDR3 is 15 amino acids. CDR3 sequence: CATGPSGGVTFEQYF. For the CDR3, the DNA is TGTGCCACTGGTCCCTCAGGGGGCGTAACGTTTGAGCAGTACTTC.

This clonotype was detected only a few times. The rearrangement links TRBV20-1 to TRBJ2-3, with TRBD2 matching over 9 bases. Germline V CDR1 and CDR2: DFQATT, SNEGSKA (reference sequence). With V trimmed by 7 bases and J by 4 bases, 12 bases remained unmatched. CDR3 length equals 15 residues. CDR3 sequence: CSVPRLAGYPDTQYF. The CDR3 nucleotides read TGCAGTGTCCCAAGGCTAGCGGGGTATCCAGATACGCAGTATTTT.

The V gene is TRBV2, the J gene TRBJ1-1; D gene uncertain. Germline-derived CDR1 and CDR2 are SNHLY and FYNNEI. The CDR3 has 12 amino acids. The ends were cut back, 3 bases at V and 11 bases at J, with 13 bases in the middle. The CDR3 loop is CASSDATPWAFF. The CDR3 bases are TGTGCCAGCAGTGACGCTACGCCTTGGGCTTTCTTT.

This clonotype was seen at least ten times. The rearrangement joins TRBV28 to TRBJ1-4, with D unresolved. This CDR3 is 14 amino acids long. Germline lookup yields CDR1 MDHEN and CDR2 SYDVKM. With 5 bases removed from V and 0 bases from J, the gap between germline ends came to 7 bases. The CDR3 DNA is TGTGCCAGCAGTCTCAGTGCAACTAATGAAAAACTGTTTTTT. Its translation is CASSLSATNEKLFF.

The V gene is TRBV24-1, the J gene TRBJ2-5; 8 nucleotides align to TRBD2. The V gene end was trimmed by 2 bases and the J gene end by 2 bases; junction bases not matched to a gene: 3. The CDR3 covers 15 residues. The germline V gene has CDR1 KGHDR and CDR2 SFDVKD. The CDR3 region has the DNA TGTGCCACCAGTGATTGGGGCGGGGGGCAAGAGACCCAGTACTTC. Translating it yields CATSDWGGGQETQYF.

The table lists this clonotype with a few counts. The chain carries TRBV12-3 or TRBV12-4 and TRBJ2-6; D perhaps matches TRBD1 (6 bases). V lost 4 bases and J 0 bases, leaving 13 bases between the germline ends. This CDR3 spans 17 amino acids. CDR3 amino acids: CASSSYRERSGANVLTF. CDR3 sequence (DNA): TGTGCCAGCAGTTCCTACAGGGAACGCTCTGGGGCCAACGTCCTGACTTTC.

The rearrangement joins TRBV20-1 to TRBJ2-3; D is unresolved. Per the germline V gene, CDR1 is DFQATT and CDR2 is SNEGSKA (reference sequence). This CDR3 is 14 amino acids long. Trimming shortened V by 5 bases and J by 6 bases, and 18 bases separated the two germline ends. CDR3 loop: CSAWGSGPGDTQYF. The CDR3, as DNA: TGCAGTGCTTGGGGTTCAGGTCCGGGTGATACGCAGTATTTT.

The J gene is TRBJ2-4, the V gene TRBV20-1, with a possible D match to TRBD2 (6 bases). Germline loops: CDR1 DFQATT, CDR2 SNEGSKA (reference sequence). The CDR3 loop spans 16 amino acids. V was clipped by 1 base and J by 2 bases, with 15 bases between them. CDR3 sequence reads: CSARVPGSRSKNIQYF. The CDR3 coding sequence is TGCAGTGCTAGAGTGCCCGGGAGTAGGTCCAAAAACATTCAGTACTTC.

This sequence joins TRBV21-1 and TRBJ2-5; TRBD2 was called by the table and not checked on the DNA. TRBV21-1 is deemed a pseudogene. The CDR3 is made up of 14 amino acids. The CDR3 DNA is TGTGCCGCCCCGGTGGGACTAGCCCAAGAGACCCAGTACTTC. Amino acid sequence: CAAPVGLAQETQYF.

Concerning this clonotype: The germline gene is not matched at one end of the junction; a read error may be the cause. The CDR3 coding sequence is TGCGCCGGCAGCTTTGAGACATCGAACACCGGGGAGCTGTTTTTT. The encoded protein is CAGSFETSNTGELFF. The chain recombines TRBV5-1 with TRBJ2-2; D remains unclear. CDR1 and CDR2 (germline): SGHRS, YFSETQ. This CDR3 contains 15 residues.

The rearrangement joins TRBV10-3 to TRBJ2-7; either TRBD1 or TRBD2 may fit D (5 bases each). The CDR3 contains 14 residues. The germline gives CDR1 ENHRY, CDR2 SYGVKD. V was shortened by 7 bases and J by 2 bases, with 15 bases between the two germline ends. The CDR3 DNA follows: TGTGCCATCATGGGACGAGATCCCCCCTACGAGCAGTACTTC. Translated, it gives CAIMGRDPPYEQYF.

This clonotype was seen once. The chain joins TRBV28 to TRBJ1-5; TRBD1 matches 7 bases. CDR1 and CDR2 from the germline V gene are MDHEN and SYDVKM. This CDR3 region has 15 residues. The V segment lost 3 bases and the J segment 5 bases; nucleotides outside the gene matches: 7. The CDR3 here is CASSFQGVGDQPQHF. The CDR3 coding sequence is TGTGCCAGCAGTTTTCAGGGGGTGGGGGATCAGCCCCAGCATTTT.

J is TRBJ1-1 and V is TRBV20-1; 8 nucleotides agree with TRBD1. The germline gives CDR1 DFQATT, CDR2 SNEGSKA (reference sequence). V trimming: 2 bases; J trimming: 3 bases; junction bases outside the gene matches: 5. This CDR3 is 14 amino acids long. The CDR3 DNA sequence: TGCAGTGCTAGACACCCACAGGGGGACACTGAAGCTTTCTTT. Protein product: CSARHPQGDTEAFF.

Many counts were recorded for this clonotype. The rearrangement joins TRBV12-3 or TRBV12-4 to TRBJ2-1; D remains ambiguous. The CDR3 loop spans 12 amino acids. V lost 6 bases and J 5 bases, leaving 8 bases between the germline ends. The CDR3 DNA reads as TGTGCCAGCAGCCGATCGGACAATGAGCAGTTCTTC. Translated: CASSRSDNEQFF.

V usage is TRBV5-6 and J usage is TRBJ2-5; TRBD2 agrees at 11 bases. Germline V gene sequence: CDR1 SGHDT, CDR2 YYEEEE. V was clipped by 4 bases and J by 3 bases; unmatched bases: 2. This CDR3 has 14 amino acids. The CDR3 nucleotides are TGTGCCAGCAGCGAGACTAGCGGGGAAGAGACCCAGTACTTC. It specifies CASSETSGEETQYF.

With regard to this clonotype: Possible read error: a much larger clone is one base away. The chain employs TRBV20-1 and TRBJ2-7, with no clear D. The CDR3 contains 14 residues. CDR1 and CDR2 (germline): DFQATT, SNEGSKA (reference sequence). The CDR3 coding sequence is TGCAGTGCTAGAGAGTCCTTGAGCTCCTACAAGCAGTACTTC. Its translation: CSARESLSSYKQYF.

V usage is TRBV20-1 and J usage is TRBJ2-7; 8 positions agree with TRBD2. The germline gives CDR1 DFQATT, CDR2 SNEGSKA (reference sequence). CDR3 length: 15 amino acids. V shed 1 base and J 3 bases; nucleotides not matched to a gene: 8. The CDR3 coding sequence is TGCAGTGCTAGAGTCGTGGTAGCGGGACTCTACGAGCAGTACTTC. Translation: CSARVVVAGLYEQYF.

J is TRBJ1-2 and V is TRBV5-3; the D gene is possibly TRBD1 (6 bases). TRBV5-3 is classed as an ORF, of uncertain function. The V end was cut by 1 base, the J end by 8 bases, with 15 bases between. CDR3 size: 14 residues. The CDR3 spells CARSLRQAAMGYTF. The DNA for the CDR3 is TGTGCCAGAAGCTTGAGACAGGCGGCGATGGGCTACACCTTC.

The chain uses TRBV4-3 and TRBJ2-3; D is perhaps TRBD1 (5 bases). V was cut by 1 base and J by 2 bases, with 13 bases left in between. CDR1 LGHNA and CDR2 YSLEER come from the germline V gene. The CDR3 totals 16 residues. The CDR3 DNA reads TGCGCCAGCAGCCAAGGAGGCAGGGATTACACAGATACGCAGTATTTT. It translates to CASSQGGRDYTDTQYF.

V gene TRBV7-2 combines with J gene TRBJ1-2; D is ambiguous. This CDR3 has 12 amino acids. V was pared by 5 bases and J by 9 bases, with 13 bases between. Germline lookup yields CDR1 SGHTA and CDR2 FQGNSA. In DNA form, the CDR3 reads TGTGCCAGCAGCCCCTCCATCGAGAGCTACACCTTC. Protein sequence: CASSPSIESYTF.

The chain links TRBV5-1 to TRBJ2-3, with D perhaps given as TRBD1 or TRBD2 (5 bases each). V lost 0 bases and J lost 5, with 13 bases in between. This CDR3 is built from 15 residues. CDR1 and CDR2 (germline): SGHRS, YFSETQ. The DNA of the CDR3 is TGCGCCAGCAGCTTGGGAGGGACCGGTAGAGATACGCAGTATTTT. Encoded protein: CASSLGGTGRDTQYF.

The genes are TRBV15 and TRBJ2-3; D uncertain. Germline CDR1 and CDR2: LNHNV and YYDKDF (reference sequence). Trimming pared 0 bases from V and 6 bases from J, leaving 7 bases between. This CDR3 is built from 13 residues. In nucleotides, the CDR3 is TGTGCCACCAGCAGAGAGGTCTGGGATACGCAGTATTTT. Encoded protein: CATSREVWDTQYF.